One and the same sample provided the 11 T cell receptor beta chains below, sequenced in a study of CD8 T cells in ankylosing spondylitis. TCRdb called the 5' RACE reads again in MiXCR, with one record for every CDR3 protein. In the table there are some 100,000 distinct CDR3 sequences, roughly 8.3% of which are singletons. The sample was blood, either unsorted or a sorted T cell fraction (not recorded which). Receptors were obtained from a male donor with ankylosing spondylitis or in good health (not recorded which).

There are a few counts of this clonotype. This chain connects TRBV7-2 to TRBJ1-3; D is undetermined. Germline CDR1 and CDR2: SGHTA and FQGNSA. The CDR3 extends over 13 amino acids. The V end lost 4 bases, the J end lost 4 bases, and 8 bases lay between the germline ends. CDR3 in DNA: TGTGCCAGCAGCTACGAACAGGGAAACACCATATATTTT. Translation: CASSYEQGNTIYF.

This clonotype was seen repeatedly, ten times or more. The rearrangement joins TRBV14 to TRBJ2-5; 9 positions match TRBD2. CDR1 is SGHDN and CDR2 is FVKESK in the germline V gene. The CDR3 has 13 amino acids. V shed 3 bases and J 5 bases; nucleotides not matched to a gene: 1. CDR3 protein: CASSHGLAETQYF. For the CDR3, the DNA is TGTGCCAGCAGCCACGGACTAGCGGAGACCCAGTACTTC.

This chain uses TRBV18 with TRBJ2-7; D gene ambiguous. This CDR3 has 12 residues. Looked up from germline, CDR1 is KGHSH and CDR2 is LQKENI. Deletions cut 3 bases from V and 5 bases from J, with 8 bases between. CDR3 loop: CASSPDTNEQYF. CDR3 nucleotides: TGTGCCAGCTCACCCGACACCAACGAGCAGTACTTC.

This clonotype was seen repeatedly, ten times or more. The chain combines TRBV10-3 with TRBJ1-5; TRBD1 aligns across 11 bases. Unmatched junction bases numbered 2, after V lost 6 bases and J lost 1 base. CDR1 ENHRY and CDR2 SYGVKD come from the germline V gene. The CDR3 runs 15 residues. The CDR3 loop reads CAIRGDRGSNQPQHF. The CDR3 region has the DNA TGTGCCATCAGAGGGGACAGGGGGAGCAATCAGCCCCAGCATTTT.

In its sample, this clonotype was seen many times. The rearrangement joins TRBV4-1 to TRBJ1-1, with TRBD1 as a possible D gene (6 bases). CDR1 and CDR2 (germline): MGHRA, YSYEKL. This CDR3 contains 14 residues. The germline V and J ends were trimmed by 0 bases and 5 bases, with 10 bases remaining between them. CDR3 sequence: CASSQEKGGTEAFF. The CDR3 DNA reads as TGCGCCAGCAGCCAAGAGAAGGGGGGGACTGAAGCTTTCTTT.

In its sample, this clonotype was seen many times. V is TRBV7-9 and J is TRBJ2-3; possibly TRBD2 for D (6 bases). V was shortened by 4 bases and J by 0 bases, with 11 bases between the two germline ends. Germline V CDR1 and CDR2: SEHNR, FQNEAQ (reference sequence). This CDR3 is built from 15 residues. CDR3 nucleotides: TGTGCCAGCAGCTCGGGACTTCCTAGCACAGATACGCAGTATTTT. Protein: CASSSGLPSTDTQYF.

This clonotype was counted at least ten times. Here the CDR3 DNA reads TGTGCCAGCAGTGATTTCAACCAGCCCCAGCATTTT. Amino acid sequence: CASSDFNQPQHF. The rearrangement uses TRBV12-3 or TRBV12-4 and TRBJ1-5; D is unclear. The V end lost 5 bases, the J end lost 7 bases, and 9 bases lay between the germline ends. The CDR3 has 12 amino acids.

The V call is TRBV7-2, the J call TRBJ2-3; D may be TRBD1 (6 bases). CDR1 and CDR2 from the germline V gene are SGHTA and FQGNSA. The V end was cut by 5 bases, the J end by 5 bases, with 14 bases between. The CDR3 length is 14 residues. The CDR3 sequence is CASSPGTSGDTQYF. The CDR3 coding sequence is TGTGCCAGCAGCCCTGGGACATCGGGAGATACGCAGTATTTT.

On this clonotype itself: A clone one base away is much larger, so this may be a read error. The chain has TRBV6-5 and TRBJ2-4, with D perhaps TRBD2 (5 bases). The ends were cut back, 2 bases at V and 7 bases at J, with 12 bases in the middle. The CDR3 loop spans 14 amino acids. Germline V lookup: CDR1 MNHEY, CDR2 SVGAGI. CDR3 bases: TGTGCCAGCAGTTACAACAATCGGAGGAACATTCAGTACTTC. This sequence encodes CASSYNNRRNIQYF.

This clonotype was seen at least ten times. CDR3 sequence: CASSPGQISGNTIYF. CDR3 DNA: TGCGCCAGCAGCCCGGGACAGATCTCTGGAAACACCATATATTTT. The rearrangement links TRBV4-3 to TRBJ1-3, with 7 bases that match TRBD1. This CDR3 is 15 amino acids long. J lost 0 bases, V lost 4 bases, and 3 bases had no gene match. The germline V gene encodes CDR1 LGHNA and CDR2 YSLEER.

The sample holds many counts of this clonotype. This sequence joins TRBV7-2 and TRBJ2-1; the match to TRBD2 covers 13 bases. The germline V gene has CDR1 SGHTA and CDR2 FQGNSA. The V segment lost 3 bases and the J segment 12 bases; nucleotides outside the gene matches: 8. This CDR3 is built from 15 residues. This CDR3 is CASSLELAGGLTQFF. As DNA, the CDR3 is TGTGCCAGCAGCTTGGAACTAGCGGGGGGGCTGACGCAGTTCTTC.